This T cell receptor (beta chain) was captured by sequencing in a study of T cell responses to AZD1222 COVID-19 vaccine. Whole-study findings and limits: Clonal diversity may have been underestimated, and the donors were mostly white British, with more females than males. AZD1222 recipients seropositive at baseline numbered only 6 or 7.

Clones were sequenced by immunoSEQ multiplex PCR, and TCRdb holds only the in-frame ones, with some missing. The sample carries some 110,000 clones, around 81% recorded once. The CDR3 loop spans 15 amino acids. CDR1 PRHDT and CDR2 FYEKMQ come from the germline V gene (reference sequence). The junction had 0 bases not matched to a gene; V was cut back by 5 bases and J by 0 bases. This clone was observed a handful of times. Its target is not known. This TCR was recovered from an adult in good health. The V gene is TRBV13, the J gene TRBJ2-1, with 11 bases aligning to TRBD2. This material consisted of peripheral blood, taken on day 0 of AZD1222 vaccination. The CDR3 bases are TGTGCCAGCAGCACTAGCGGGAGCTCCTACAATGAGCAGTTCTTC. It codes for CASSTSGSSYNEQFF. The full variable domain, completed using reference TRBV13 and TRBJ2-1, is AAGVIQSPRHLIKEKRETATLKCYPIPRHDTVYWYQQGPGQDPQFLISFYEKMQSDKGSIPDRFSAQQFSDYHSELNMSSLELGDSALYFCASSTSGSSYNEQFFGPGTRLTVL.